This T cell receptor (beta chain) appears in the sequencing data of a study of blood T cell repertoires in COVID-19. Across the whole study: Whether acute or convalescent, the COVID-19 samples came from the United States, Italy and Spain.

The assay was immunoSEQ multiplex PCR, and TCRdb's table has in-frame clones only and misses some. The sample has some 29,000 clones, approximately 80% seen once; the top ten hold about 42%. The germline CDR1 and CDR2 sequences are MNHEY and SVGAGI. CDR3 length: 14 residues. The germline V and J ends were trimmed by 4 bases and 3 bases, with 12 bases remaining between them. The receptor's source is a woman between 65 and 79 years old with acute or convalescent COVID-19. The chain links TRBV6-5 to TRBJ1-2; no firm D call. Sequenced material: peripheral blood. CDR3 sequence reads: CASSSRRRDYGYTF. The CDR3 coding sequence is TGTGCCAGCAGTTCCCGCAGGCGAGACTATGGCTACACCTTC.